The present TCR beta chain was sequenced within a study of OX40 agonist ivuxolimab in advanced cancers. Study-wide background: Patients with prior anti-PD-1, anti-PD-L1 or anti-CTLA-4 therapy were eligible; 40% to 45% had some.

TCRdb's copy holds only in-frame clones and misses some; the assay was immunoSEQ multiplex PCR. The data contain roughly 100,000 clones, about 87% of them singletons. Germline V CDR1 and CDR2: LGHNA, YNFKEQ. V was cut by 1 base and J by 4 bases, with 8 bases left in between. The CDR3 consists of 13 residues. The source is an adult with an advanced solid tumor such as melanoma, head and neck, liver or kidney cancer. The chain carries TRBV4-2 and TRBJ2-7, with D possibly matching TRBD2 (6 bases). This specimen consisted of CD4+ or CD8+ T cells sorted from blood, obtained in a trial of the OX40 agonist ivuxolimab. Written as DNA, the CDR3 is TGTGCCAGCAGCCAAGCCGGGACTTACGAGCAGTACTTC. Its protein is CASSQAGTYEQYF.